This TCR beta chain was documented in a study of response to subunit inactivated influenza vaccine. V lost 0 bases and J lost 5; bases outside the gene matches: 11. CDR1 is SGHTA and CDR2 is FQGNSA in the germline V gene. The CDR3 runs to 18 residues. TCRdb fed the RT-PCR reads into MiXCR, producing one record per CDR3 protein. The data hold approximately 170,000 distinct CDR3 sequences, with around 14% observed a single time. The TCR comes from a man in his fifties or sixties who received an inactivated influenza vaccine. The chain carries TRBV7-2 and TRBJ1-4; 8 bases match TRBD1. The sequencing here drew on CD8+ T cells sorted from PBMCs, taken 4 to 6 days after vaccination. The CDR3 loop is CASSLADLPGQENEKLFF. CDR3 sequence (DNA): TGTGCCAGCAGCTTAGCGGACCTACCGGGACAGGAAAATGAAAAACTGTTTTTT.